This T cell receptor beta chain was captured in a study of blood T cells in healthy people across ages. General study findings and limits: Per million T cells, TCR beta diversity dropped about linearly as age rose. Diversity of TCR beta correlated strongly with naive T cell percentage. In long-lived donors, naive CD4+ cell counts and diversity exceeded those of aged donors.

Turning to this clonotype: Its antigen remains unknown.

The authors ran a second PCR of about 6 to 12 cycles using a sample-barcoded 5' primer and a J-beta primer mix. MiXCR, applied by TCRdb to the 5' RACE reads, yields one record per CDR3 protein. Of approximately 800,000 distinct CDR3 sequences listed, 20% to 25% are singletons. The trim removed 5 bases at V and 4 bases at J, leaving 15 bases unmatched. Germline CDR1 is SGHAT and CDR2 is FQNNGV. The CDR3 sequence is 19 residues long. This sample also belongs to another study, concerning T cells of mothers and their children. In that study: The whole RNA yield was converted to cDNA, around 1.4 ug per 15 ul.

The receptor was isolated from a boy between 10 and 17 years old in good health. The chain links TRBV11-2 to TRBJ1-3, with 12 bases identical to TRBD1. The sample was blood. The CDR3 region has the DNA TGTGCCAGCAGCGGTTCGGGGACAGGGGGCTTCTCGGCGGGAAACACCATATATTTT. Its protein product is CASSGSGTGGFSAGNTIYF.